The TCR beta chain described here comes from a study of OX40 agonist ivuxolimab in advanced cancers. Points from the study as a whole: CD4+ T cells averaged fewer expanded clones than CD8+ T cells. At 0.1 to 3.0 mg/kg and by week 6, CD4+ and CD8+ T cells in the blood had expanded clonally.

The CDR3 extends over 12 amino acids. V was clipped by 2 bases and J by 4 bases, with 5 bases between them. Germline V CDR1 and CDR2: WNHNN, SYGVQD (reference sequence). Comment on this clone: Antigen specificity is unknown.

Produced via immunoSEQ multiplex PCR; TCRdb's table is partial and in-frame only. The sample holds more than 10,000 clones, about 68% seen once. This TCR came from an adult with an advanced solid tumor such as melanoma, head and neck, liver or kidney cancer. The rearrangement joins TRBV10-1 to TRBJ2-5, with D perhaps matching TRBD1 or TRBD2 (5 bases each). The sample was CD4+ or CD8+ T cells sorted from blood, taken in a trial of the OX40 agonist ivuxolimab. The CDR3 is CASSEGGETQYF. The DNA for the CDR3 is TGCGCCAGCAGTGAGGGGGGAGAGACCCAGTACTTC.